The rows below give T cell receptor beta chains drawn from one sample of a study of neoadjuvant anti-PD-1 for oral cavity cancer. The method was immunoSEQ multiplex PCR; TCRdb's version includes in-frame clones alone and lacks a portion of them. The sample records roughly 15,000 clones, under 70% being singletons. Sequencing was performed on PBMCs, taken before nivolumab (anti-PD-1) treatment. These receptors were taken from a person between 40 and 85 years old with oral cavity squamous cell carcinoma. CDR3s include the opening cysteine and the closing phenylalanine or tryptophan. The D gene is left open where the match is weak. Not every row has a clone size; where given, it reads once, few, many or a size class.

>TRBV5-1|-|TRBJ2-5|-
TGCGCCAGCAGCTTCGGCCAAGAGACCCAGTACTTC
CASSFGQETQYF
>TRBV6-1|-|TRBJ1-5|-
TGTGCCAGCAGTGAAGTTGCAGGGGAGAACAATCAGCCCCAGCATTTT
CASSEVAGENNQPQHF
>TRBV11-3|TRBD2|TRBJ2-7|-
TGTGCCAGCAGCGGCGGGGGCTCCTACGAGCAGTACTTC
CASSGGGSYEQYF
>TRBV6-5|TRBD2|TRBJ2-5|once
TGTGCCAGCAGTTACTCACTAGCGGGAGGAGAGACCCAGTACTTC
CASSYSLAGGETQYF
>TRBV20-1|-|TRBJ1-1|-
TGCAGTGCCATCTTAAACACTGAAGCTTTCTTT
CSAILNTEAFF
>TRBV27|-|TRBJ2-5|-
TGTGCCAGCAGTTCCCCTAACAGGGCCGGGACCCAGTACTTC
CASSSPNRAGTQYF
>TRBV7-3|TRBD2|TRBJ2-7|-
TGTGCCAGCAGCTTGGTAGCGGGAACCTCACTCTACGAGCAGTACTTC
CASSLVAGTSLYEQYF
>TRBV27|-|TRBJ2-5|-
TGTGCCAGCAGTTTAATGGGGGCGCCGGCCGAGACCCAGTACTTC
CASSLMGAPAETQYF
>TRBV6-5|TRBD1|TRBJ2-5|-
TGTGCCAGCAGTTCTCCCCGGGACAGGGATCGGGAGACCCAGTACTTC
CASSSPRDRDRETQYF
>TRBV28|-|TRBJ2-3|few
TGTGCCAGCAGAGAGACTAGCACAGATACGCAGTATTTT
CASRETSTDTQYF
>TRBV7-6|-|TRBJ2-1|few
TGTGCCAGCAGCTTAATTCAGGGAAATCTTGAGCAGTTCTTC
CASSLIQGNLEQFF
>TRBV11-2|-|TRBJ2-7|-
TGTGCCAGCAGCCTCACCCCCGCCTCATCCTTGGGCGGCGAGCAGTACTTC
CASSLTPASSLGGEQYF
>TRBV6-5|TRBD1|TRBJ1-5|-
TGTGCCAGCAGTTACTCGTACAGGGGAGGCAATCAGCCCCAGCATTTT
CASSYSYRGGNQPQHF
>TRBV27|-|TRBJ1-5|-
TGTGCCAGCAGGGGGAGGGGGAATCAGCCCCAGCATTTT
CASRGRGNQPQHF
>TRBV5-6|TRBD1|TRBJ2-7|-
TGTGCCAGCAGCTGGGCAGGGGGCTGGGAGCAGTACTTC
CASSWAGGWEQYF
>TRBV6-5|TRBD1|TRBJ2-2|-
TGTGCCAGCACTACAGGGGGCGGCGGGGAGCTGCTTTTT
CASTTGGGGELLF
>TRBV7-6|TRBD1|TRBJ2-7|-
TGTGCCAGCAGCCCCCGTACGGGACAGGGGTCCGGGTACGAGCAGTACTTC
CASSPRTGQGSGYEQYF
>TRBV6-1|-|TRBJ1-1|-
TGTGCCAGCTCTGGGCCCTTACCCGAAGCTTTCTTT
CASSGPLPEAFF
>TRBV6-5|-|TRBJ2-7|-
TGTGCCAGCGGGCTCGGGTACGAGCAGTACTTC
CASGLGYEQYF
>TRBV6-1|TRBD2|TRBJ2-3|-
TGTGCCAGCAGTGATCAGACTAGCGGGAGTTTGGTAGATACGCAGTATTTT
CASSDQTSGSLVDTQYF
>TRBV7-2|-|TRBJ1-1|-
TGTGCCAGCAGATTGACCGGGATGGGAACGGGTGAAGCTTTCTTT
CASRLTGMGTGEAFF
>TRBV5-1|-|TRBJ2-1|-
TGCGCCAGCAGCTTTGCCAATGAGCAGTTCTTC
CASSFANEQFF
>TRBV7-9|-|TRBJ1-2|-
TGTGCCAGCAGCCCTCAGCCAGGACCTGGCTACACCTTC
CASSPQPGPGYTF
>TRBV6-6|TRBD1|TRBJ2-3|-
TGTGCCAGCAGCCGCGGGACAGGGGGAGTCGATACGCAGTATTTT
CASSRGTGGVDTQYF
>TRBV27|-|TRBJ2-2|-
TGTGCCAGCTCCCGGAGGGGGGAGCTGTTTTTT
CASSRRGELFF
>TRBV6-6|-|TRBJ2-7|-
TGTGCCAGCAGTTACGGGAGGTACGAGCAGTACTTC
CASSYGRYEQYF
>TRBV10-3|-|TRBJ1-1|-
TGTGCCATCAGTGGGGAGGGGAACACTGAAGCTTTCTTT
CAISGEGNTEAFF
>TRBV4-1|TRBD1|TRBJ2-7|-
TGCGCCAGCAGCCCCGGGACAGGGGAACGGCTTCGCGAGCAGTACTTC
CASSPGTGERLREQYF
>TRBV6-1|TRBD2|TRBJ2-1|once
TGTGCCAGCAGTGAAGCGCTAGGGACTAGCGGGTTCAATGAGCAGTTCTTC
CASSEALGTSGFNEQFF
>TRBV6-1|-|TRBJ2-7|few
TGTGCCAGCAGCCGGGACGGCTACGAGCAGTACTTC
CASSRDGYEQYF
>TRBV25-1|-|TRBJ2-7|few
TGTGCCAGCAGTGAGGCCGGCGGGATCTACGAGCAGTACTTC
CASSEAGGIYEQYF
>TRBV13|TRBD1|TRBJ1-2|-
TGTGCCAGCAGCACCCAGGGACAGGCCCTCGCCTTC
CASSTQGQALAF
>TRBV10-3|-|TRBJ2-7|-
TGTGCCATCAGTGAGGGGGATAGAGGACCCTACGAGCAGTACTTC
CAISEGDRGPYEQYF
>TRBV2|-|TRBJ1-2|-
TGTGCCAGCAGTGCTGACAATACGGGGGGCTACACCTTC
CASSADNTGGYTF
>TRBV12-5|-|TRBJ2-7|-
TGTGCTAGTGGCAGGAGCGCCTACGAGCAGTACTTC
CASGRSAYEQYF
>TRBV7-9|-|TRBJ2-2|-
TGTGCCAGCAGCTCAATGGGCGGGAACACCGGGGAGCTGTTTTTT
CASSSMGGNTGELFF
>TRBV4-2|TRBD2|TRBJ2-3|-
TGTGCCAGCAGCCTCGGACTAGCGGGCACAGATACGCAGTATTTT
CASSLGLAGTDTQYF
>TRBV6-6|-|TRBJ1-2|-
TGTGCCAGCAGTTCTCGGCGGGGCTATGGCTACACCTTC
CASSSRRGYGYTF
>TRBV30|-|TRBJ1-1|-
TGTGCCTGGGGGGGAGTGCTTGAAGCTTTCTTT
CAWGGVLEAFF
>TRBV29-1|-|TRBJ1-1|-
TGCAGCGTTGATCCATATGGGGCTCTGAACACTGAAGCTTTCTTT
CSVDPYGALNTEAFF
>TRBV5-1|TRBD1|TRBJ1-1|few
TGCGCCAGCAGCCCGACAGGGGGCGGTCTCTACACTGAAGCTTTCTTT
CASSPTGGGLYTEAFF
>TRBV29-1|TRBD1|TRBJ2-3|-
TGCAGCGTTGAGAACCGGGACAGAAGCACAGATACGCAGTATTTT
CSVENRDRSTDTQYF
>TRBV6-5|TRBD2|TRBJ2-3|once
TGTGCCAGCAGTCCAGCGGGAGTCGCAGATACGCAGTATTTT
CASSPAGVADTQYF
>TRBV30|-|TRBJ2-5|-
TGTGCCTGGAGTGGACAGCCGCAAGAGACCCAGTACTTC
CAWSGQPQETQYF
>TRBV29-1|-|TRBJ1-1|-
TGCAGCGTCGCACGGGGTACTGAAGCTTTCTTT
CSVARGTEAFF
>TRBV10-1|TRBD2|TRBJ2-3|-
TGCGCCAGCAATCCGGGAGGCTCAGATACGCAGTATTTT
CASNPGGSDTQYF
>TRBV7-2|TRBD2|TRBJ2-7|-
TGTGCCAGCAGCCCATCCGGGACTAGATCCTACGAGCAGTACTTC
CASSPSGTRSYEQYF
>TRBV29-1|-|TRBJ2-1|once
TGCAGCGTTGAAAGGGACCGCGCTACCCGAACCTCCTACAATGAGCAGTTCTTC
CSVERDRATRTSYNEQFF
>TRBV5-1|-|TRBJ1-1|-
TGCGCCAGCAGCTTGGTGCGCGGTTCCATGAACACTGAAGCTTTCTTT
CASSLVRGSMNTEAFF
>TRBV5-7|-|TRBJ2-7|-
TGTGCCAGCAGCTTGGTCGCCTACGAGCAGTACTTC
CASSLVAYEQYF
>TRBV28|-|TRBJ2-7|-
TGTGCCAGCAGTATCAACCTCATATCCTACGAGCAGTACTTC
CASSINLISYEQYF
>TRBV6-5|TRBD1|TRBJ1-2|-
TGTGCCAGCAGTTACTCCCGGACAGGGGGCGGGTATGGCTACACCTTC
CASSYSRTGGGYGYTF
>TRBV5-1|-|TRBJ2-7|-
TGCGCCAGCAGGCAAGGGAGCTCCTACGAGCAGTACTTC
CASRQGSSYEQYF
>TRBV19|-|TRBJ1-1|-
TGTGCCAGTAGCAATCGGGGGGCCGTTGAAGCTTTCTTT
CASSNRGAVEAFF
>TRBV6-1|TRBD2|TRBJ2-3|-
TGTGCCAGCAGCGGACTAGCGGGAGCGGCAGATACGCAGTATTTT
CASSGLAGAADTQYF
>TRBV25-1|-|TRBJ2-5|-
TGTGCCAGCACCCCACAGGGAGAGACCCAGTACTTC
CASTPQGETQYF
>TRBV25-1|-|TRBJ2-7|-
TGTGCCAGCAGTGTGGGCGGCTTCTCAACCAACTTC
CASSVGGFSTNF
>TRBV30|TRBD1|TRBJ2-5|-
TGTGCCTGGAGGAAACAGGGGGATGAAGAGACCCAGTACTTC
CAWRKQGDEETQYF